The T cell receptor beta chain under discussion was sequenced for a study of regulatory T cells in long-lasting Graves disease. Study-wide results and limits: Between persistent patients, about 2,700 public clonotypes were shared, exceeding the roughly 940 shared between new patients.

With iRepertoire HTBI primers and Arm-PCR of CDR3 regions, TCR beta libraries were built. TCRdb reprocessed the multiplex PCR reads via MiXCR and lists one record per CDR3 protein. Here the sample spans a few hundred thousand distinct CDR3 sequences, over 15% being singletons. This clonotype has a count of ten or more. Its antigen is unidentified. Described time point: newly diagnosed GD, antithyroid drugs for less than 3 months. Researchers made the TCR library from RNA that was extracted from PBMCs. Trimming removed 6 bases from V and 2 bases from J; junction bases left unmatched: 7. This CDR3 spans 15 amino acids. Germline-derived CDR1 and CDR2 are MNHEY and SMNVEV (reference sequence). Another study also made use of these data, one on T cells in Graves' hyperthyroidism and ophthalmopathy. According to that study: During a first-round RT-PCR of the TCR CDR3, the HTBI primer set was used.

The chain links TRBV27 to TRBJ2-7; 10 positions match TRBD2. The sample in question was peripheral blood mononuclear cells (PBMCs), obtained at new diagnosis, from a patient treated with antithyroid drugs. This clonotype originated in a man aged 40-49 years with Graves disease. CDR3 bases: TGTGCCAGCAGCTCAGCGGGGGGGCAACCCTACGAGCAGTACTTC. Its translation is CASSSAGGQPYEQYF.